This is a list of T cell receptor beta chains from one sample in a study of shared T cell receptors in the human thymus. The repertoire was sequenced with immunoSEQ multiplex PCR; TCRdb's copy has only in-frame clones and lacks some. This table has tens of thousands of clones, roughly 96% appearing once. The material sequenced was thymocytes. The origin of the receptors is a human donor. Both conserved end residues are part of each CDR3. Clone size, where shown, is once, few, many, or a class for clones that have expanded.

J gene | clone size | CDR3 length | V gene | CDR3 protein
TRBJ2-5 | - | 19 | TRBV7-2 | CASSCSKLTSGGVKETQYF
TRBJ2-1 | - | 15 | TRBV5-8 | CTSSLSPSGYNEQFF
TRBJ1-2 | - | 13 | TRBV12-5 | CASGFFRDYGYTF
TRBJ1-1 | - | 15 | TRBV14 | CASSLPPGGVNEAFF
TRBJ1-1 | - | 16 | TRBV30 | CAWSVPGTEENTEAFF
TRBJ2-5 | once | 15 | TRBV19 | CASSGRRGAAETQYF
TRBJ1-5 | once | 17 | TRBV7-8 | CASSWAGQGGSNQPQHF
TRBJ1-4 | - | 14 | TRBV25-1 | CASSESGAGEKLFF
TRBJ2-3 | once | 18 | TRBV29-1 | CSVVSSGEQQTDTDTQYF
TRBJ2-2 | - | 17 | TRBV14 | CASSQERTSGKTGELFF
TRBJ1-2 | - | 16 | TRBV12-5 | CASGLAPTGSFYGYTF
TRBJ1-6 | - | 14 | TRBV7-3 | CASSLVGYNSPLHF
TRBJ2-7 | - | 16 | TRBV15 | CATSRDPFRGGHEQYF
TRBJ2-1 | - | 15 | TRBV5-1 | CASSCSGGPPHEQFF
TRBJ2-7 | - | 11 | TRBV9 | CASSTEREQYF
TRBJ1-2 | - | 19 | TRBV5-5 | CASSLMGGVGTGPFYGYTF
TRBJ1-2 | - | 17 | TRBV7-9 | CASTPSDRDTGNYGYTF
TRBJ2-7 | - | 16 | TRBV7-2 | CASSLGTGGFFYEQYF
TRBJ1-4 | - | 15 | TRBV14 | CASSQVTIRGEKLFF
TRBJ2-1 | - | 16 | TRBV12-5 | CASGSRGALSYNEQFF
TRBJ1-3 | - | 17 | TRBV7-3 | CASSLRFRTGRGNTIYF
TRBJ1-5 | - | 16 | TRBV7-3 | CASSSGLGKPNQPQHF
TRBJ1-2 | - | 15 | TRBV7-9 | CASSLVAGAKGGYTF
TRBJ1-6 | - | 16 | TRBV19 | CASRGGHFFGTSPLHF
TRBJ1-2 | once | 11 | TRBV20-1 | CSARDWGFFFF
TRBJ1-5 | - | 16 | TRBV5-5 | CASSLEGYRGDQPQHF
TRBJ1-4 | - | 15 | TRBV7-2 | CASSVLTGGGEKLFF
TRBJ2-2 | - | 14 | TRBV2 | CASSGPDYTGELFF
TRBJ1-1 | - | 14 | TRBV27 | CASRRQSSNTEAFF
TRBJ1-4 | - | 14 | TRBV19 | CASRSGTGDEKLFF
TRBJ1-2 | - | 13 | TRBV2 | CASSEAANYGYTF
TRBJ2-7 | - | 16 | TRBV25-1 | CASSGWTASDSYEQYF
TRBJ2-4 | - | 17 | TRBV12-5 | CASGYVGGREAKNIQYF
TRBJ1-1 | - | 18 | TRBV7-9 | CASSLCGATGWGSTEAFF
TRBJ2-7 | - | 17 | TRBV4-2 | CASSQETGLAEAYEQYF
TRBJ2-5 | - | 21 | TRBV4-3 | CASSQGVSGEAGGRKEETQYF
TRBJ2-1 | - | 18 | TRBV4-1 | CASSPSNLAGGTYNEQFF
TRBJ1-3 | - | 16 | TRBV4-3 | CASSRHSGSSGNTIYF
TRBJ1-6 | - | 17 | TRBV9 | CASSVASSLKLNSPLHF
TRBJ2-1 | - | 14 | TRBV4-3 | CASSQGVGSNEQFF
TRBJ2-2 | - | 13 | TRBV14 | CASSHFGTGELFF
TRBJ1-1 | - | 19 | TRBV7-3 | CASSSQLSADYRDDTEAFF
TRBJ2-4 | - | 18 | TRBV19 | CASSILLSGVIAKNIQYF
TRBJ1-1 | - | 15 | TRBV5-1 | CASSARTGRHTEAFF
TRBJ2-6 | - | 14 | TRBV6-5 | CASSTGAGANVLTF
TRBJ1-4 | - | 17 | TRBV14 | CASSQDPGTANNEKLFF
TRBJ2-7 | - | 15 | TRBV5-6 | CASSLPFRDSYEQYF
TRBJ1-1 | - | 16 | TRBV21-1 | CASSRNVVHIRTEAFF